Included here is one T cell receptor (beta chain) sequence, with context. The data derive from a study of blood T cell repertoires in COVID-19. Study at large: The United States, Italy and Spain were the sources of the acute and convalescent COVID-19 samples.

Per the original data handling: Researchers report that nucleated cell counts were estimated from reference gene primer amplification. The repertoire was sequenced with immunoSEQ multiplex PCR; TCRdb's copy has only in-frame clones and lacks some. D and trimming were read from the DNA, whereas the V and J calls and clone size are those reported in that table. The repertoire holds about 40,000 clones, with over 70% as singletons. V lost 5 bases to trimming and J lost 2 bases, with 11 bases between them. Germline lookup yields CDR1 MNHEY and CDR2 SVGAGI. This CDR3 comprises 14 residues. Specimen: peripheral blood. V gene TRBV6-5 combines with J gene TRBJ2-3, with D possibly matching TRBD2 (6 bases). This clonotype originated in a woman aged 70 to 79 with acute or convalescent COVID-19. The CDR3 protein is CASSQGLNTDTQYF. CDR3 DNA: TGTGCCAGCAGTCAGGGACTGAACACAGATACGCAGTATTTT.